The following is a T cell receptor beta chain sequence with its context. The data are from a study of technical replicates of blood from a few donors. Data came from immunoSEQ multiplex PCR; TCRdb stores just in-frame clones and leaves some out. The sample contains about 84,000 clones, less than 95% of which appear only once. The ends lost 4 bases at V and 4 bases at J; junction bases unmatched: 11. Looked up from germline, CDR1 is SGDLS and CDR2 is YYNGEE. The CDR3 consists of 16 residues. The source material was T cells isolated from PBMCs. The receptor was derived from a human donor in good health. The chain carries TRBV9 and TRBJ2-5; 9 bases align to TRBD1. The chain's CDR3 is CASSLGQGGYGETQYF. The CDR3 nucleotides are TGTGCCAGCAGCTTGGGACAGGGTGGGTATGGAGAGACCCAGTACTTC.